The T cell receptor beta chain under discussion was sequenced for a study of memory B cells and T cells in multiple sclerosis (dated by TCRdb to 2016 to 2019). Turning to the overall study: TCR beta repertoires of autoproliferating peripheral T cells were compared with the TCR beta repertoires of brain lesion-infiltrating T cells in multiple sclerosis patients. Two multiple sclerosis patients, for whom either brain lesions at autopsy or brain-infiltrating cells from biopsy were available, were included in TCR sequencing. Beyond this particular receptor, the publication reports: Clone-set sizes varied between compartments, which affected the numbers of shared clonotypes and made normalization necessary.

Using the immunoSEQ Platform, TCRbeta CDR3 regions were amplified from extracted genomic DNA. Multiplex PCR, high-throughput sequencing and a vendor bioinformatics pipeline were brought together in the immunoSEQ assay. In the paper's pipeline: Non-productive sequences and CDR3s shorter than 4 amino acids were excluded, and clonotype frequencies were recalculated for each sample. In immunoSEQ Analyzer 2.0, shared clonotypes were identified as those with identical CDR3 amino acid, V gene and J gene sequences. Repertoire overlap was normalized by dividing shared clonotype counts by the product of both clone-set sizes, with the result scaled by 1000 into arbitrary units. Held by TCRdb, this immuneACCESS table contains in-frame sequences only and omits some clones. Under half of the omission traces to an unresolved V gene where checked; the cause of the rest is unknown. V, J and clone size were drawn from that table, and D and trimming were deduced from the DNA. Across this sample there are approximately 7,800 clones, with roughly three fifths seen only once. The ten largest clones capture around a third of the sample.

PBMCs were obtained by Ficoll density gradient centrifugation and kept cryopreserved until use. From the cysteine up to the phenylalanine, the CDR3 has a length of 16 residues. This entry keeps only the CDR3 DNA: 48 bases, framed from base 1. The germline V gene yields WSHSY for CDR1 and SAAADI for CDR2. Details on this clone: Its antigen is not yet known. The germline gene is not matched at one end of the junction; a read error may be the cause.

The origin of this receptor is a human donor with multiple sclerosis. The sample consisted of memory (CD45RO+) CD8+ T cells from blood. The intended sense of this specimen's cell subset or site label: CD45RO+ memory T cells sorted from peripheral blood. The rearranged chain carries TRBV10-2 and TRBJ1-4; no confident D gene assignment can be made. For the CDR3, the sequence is CASSEWSLGTNEKLLF. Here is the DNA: TGCGCCAGCAGTGAGTGGAGCCTTGGAACTAATGAAAAACTGCTTTTT.